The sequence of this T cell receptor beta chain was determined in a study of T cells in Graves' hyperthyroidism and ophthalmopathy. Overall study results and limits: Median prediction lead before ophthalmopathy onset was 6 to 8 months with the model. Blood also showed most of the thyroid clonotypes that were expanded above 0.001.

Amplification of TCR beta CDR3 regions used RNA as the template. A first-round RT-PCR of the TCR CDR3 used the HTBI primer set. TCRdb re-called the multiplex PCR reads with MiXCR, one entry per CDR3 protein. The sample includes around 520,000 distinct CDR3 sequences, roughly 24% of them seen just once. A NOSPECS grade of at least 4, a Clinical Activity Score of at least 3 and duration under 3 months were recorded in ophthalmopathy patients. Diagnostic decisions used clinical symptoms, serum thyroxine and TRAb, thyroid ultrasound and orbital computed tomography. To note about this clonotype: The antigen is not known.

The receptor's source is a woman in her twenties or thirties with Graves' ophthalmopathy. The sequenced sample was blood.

The CDR3 bases are TGCAGCGTTACCGGGACTAGCGGGAGTGGATCCTACGAGCAGTACTTC. Amino acids: CSVTGTSGSGSYEQYF. The chain uses TRBV29-1 and TRBJ2-7; TRBD2 aligns across 14 bases. The junction had 7 bases not matched to a gene; V was cut back by 5 bases and J by 1 base. Germline loops: CDR1 SQVTM, CDR2 ANQGSEA. There are 16 residues in the CDR3.